This T cell receptor beta chain derives from a study of T cell responses to AZD1222 COVID-19 vaccine. With V trimmed by 2 bases and J by 6 bases, 11 bases remained unmatched. The CDR3 runs 17 residues. The germline V gene encodes CDR1 SGHRS and CDR2 YFSETQ. Regarding this clone: Its cognate antigen is unknown.

Study-level points and caveats: Clonal diversity was possibly underestimated, and the donors were mostly white British, with more females. Spike-specific TCR depth and breadth grew after two AZD1222 doses.

The protocol was immunoSEQ multiplex PCR, while the TCRdb copy is restricted to in-frame clones and leaves out a portion. The data contain hundreds of thousands of clones, roughly 91% of them seen just once; the ten biggest clones take up 1%. This clonotype was obtained from an adult in good health. Material: peripheral blood, obtained on day 0 of MenACWY control vaccination. The V call is TRBV5-1, the J call TRBJ2-3; 11 bases match TRBD2. The CDR3 sequence: CASSFANRLAGMDTQYF. DNA for the CDR3: TGCGCCAGCAGCTTCGCAAATAGACTAGCGGGGATGGATACGCAGTATTTT. The variable domain in full, completed from reference TRBV5-1 and TRBJ2-3, reads KAGVTQTPRYLIKTRGQQVTLSCSPISGHRSVSWYQQTPGQGLQFLFEYFSETQRNKGNFPGRFSGRQFSNSRSEMNVSTLELGDSALYLCASSFANRLAGMDTQYFGPGTRLTVL.